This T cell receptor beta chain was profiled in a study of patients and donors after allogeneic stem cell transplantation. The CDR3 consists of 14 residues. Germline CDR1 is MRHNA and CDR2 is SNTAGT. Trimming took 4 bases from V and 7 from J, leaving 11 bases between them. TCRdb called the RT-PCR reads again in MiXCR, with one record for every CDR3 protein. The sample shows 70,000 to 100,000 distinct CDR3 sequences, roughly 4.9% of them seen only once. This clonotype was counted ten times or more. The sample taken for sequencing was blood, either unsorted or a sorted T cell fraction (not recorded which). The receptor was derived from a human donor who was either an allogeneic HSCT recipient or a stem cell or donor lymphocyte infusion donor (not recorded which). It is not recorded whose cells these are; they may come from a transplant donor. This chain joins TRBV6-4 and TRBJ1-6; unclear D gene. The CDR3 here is CASSVTPGNSPLHF. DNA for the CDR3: TGTGCCAGCAGTGTCACGCCGGGGAATTCACCCCTCCACTTT.